The 15 T cell receptor beta chains in this list originate from one sample, sequenced in a study of cytomegalovirus exposure and HLA in healthy donors. It was with 60 Vbeta and 13 Jbeta primers that the PCR ran. TCRdb's table, derived via immunoSEQ multiplex PCR, lists solely in-frame clones and lacks some. The sample records about 140,000 clones, approximately 77% being singletons. The sequenced material came from PBMCs. All receptors derive from a man between 25 and 39 years old in good health and CMV-seronegative.

The rearrangement uses TRBV6-6 and TRBJ2-1, with 9 bases matching TRBD1. Trimming took 6 bases from V and 6 from J; bases not matched to a gene: 12. This CDR3 is built from 16 residues. Germline-derived CDR1 and CDR2 are MNHNY and SVGAGI (reference sequence). The CDR3: CASRTTGTGSPNEQFF. The CDR3 DNA reads as TGTGCCAGCAGGACGACCGGGACAGGGTCCCCCAATGAGCAGTTCTTC.

This clone is classed as medium-sized. The rearrangement joins TRBV25-1 to TRBJ2-2; D is unresolved. This CDR3 comprises 13 residues. V shed 5 bases and J shed 3 bases, with 7 bases lying between them. CDR1 is MGHDK, CDR2 SYGVNS, per germline. Written as DNA, the CDR3 is TGTGCCAGCAGTACCCGGGACACCGGGGAGCTGTTTTTT. Amino acids: CASSTRDTGELFF.

This clone was recorded a few times. The chain recombines TRBV2 with TRBJ2-7; the D gene is possibly TRBD2 (6 bases). V lost 9 bases and J lost 2, with 11 bases in between. In germline, CDR1 is SNHLY, CDR2 FYNNEI. The length of the CDR3 is 12 residues. As DNA, the CDR3 is TGTGCCAGGAGGGAGGCGGCCTACGAGCAGTACTTC. Translation gives CARREAAYEQYF.

The rearrangement joins TRBV10-1 to TRBJ2-1, with 7 bases fitting TRBD1. This CDR3 spans 15 amino acids. Germline V lookup: CDR1 WNHNN, CDR2 SYGVQD (reference sequence). V was pared by 0 bases and J by 6 bases, with 5 bases of the junction left unmatched. The chain's CDR3 is CASSESRRGLNEQFF. The CDR3 DNA follows: TGCGCCAGCAGTGAGTCGAGAAGGGGGCTCAATGAGCAGTTCTTC.

The chain carries TRBV6-5 and TRBJ2-2; D is possibly TRBD1 (7 bases). The ends were cut back, 6 bases at V and 8 bases at J, with 16 bases in the middle. CDR1 and CDR2 (germline): MNHEY, SVGAGI. The CDR3 runs 14 residues. CDR3 amino acids: CASRETGRMGELFF. The CDR3 region has the DNA TGTGCCAGCAGGGAGACAGGGAGGATGGGGGAGCTGTTTTTT.

This sequence joins TRBV27 and TRBJ2-7; 7 nucleotides match TRBD1. Germline loops: CDR1 MNHEY, CDR2 SMNVEV (reference sequence). Trimming removed 1 base from V and 0 bases from J; junction bases left unmatched: 6. The CDR3 covers 16 residues. CDR3 DNA: TGTGCCAGCAGTTTATTCAGGACAGGACCCTCCTACGAGCAGTACTTC. Translated, it gives CASSLFRTGPSYEQYF.

This clone was found a few times. The rearrangement uses TRBV27 and TRBJ2-1; 9 bases match TRBD2. V lost 6 bases to trimming and J lost 0 bases; unmatched junction nucleotides: 3. The CDR3 runs 15 residues. Germline CDR1 reads MNHEY; CDR2 reads SMNVEV (reference sequence). As DNA, the CDR3 is TGTGCCAGCAGCAGTAGCGGGAGCTCCTACAATGAGCAGTTCTTC. This translates into CASSSSGSSYNEQFF.

This clone was seen only once. This rearrangement joins TRBV7-3 to TRBJ1-5; D is uncertain. The V end was cut by 5 bases, the J end by 4 bases, with 15 bases between. The germline V gene encodes CDR1 SGHTA and CDR2 FQGTGA. The CDR3 is 15 residues long. The CDR3 DNA reads as TGTGCCAGCAGCAGCCGGGTCATGTGGAATCAGCCCCAGCATTTT. It translates to CASSSRVMWNQPQHF.

This chain joins TRBV7-2 and TRBJ2-5; D not resolved. The J call may be in error: the DNA end matches TRBJ2-7 better. Looked up from germline, CDR1 is SGHTA and CDR2 is FQGNSA. The CDR3 is made up of 11 amino acids. CDR3 nucleotide sequence: TGTGCCAGCAGCCTACGATACGAGCAGTACTTC. Protein: CASSLRYEQYF.

The chain couples TRBV6-6 to TRBJ2-2, with a possible D match to TRBD1 (5 bases). The CDR3 covers 12 residues. The germline gives CDR1 MNHNY, CDR2 SVGAGI (reference sequence). Trimming pared 7 bases from V and 7 bases from J, leaving 10 bases between. DNA of the CDR3: TGTGCCAGCACTCAGGGTATCGGGGAGCTGTTTTTT. It codes for CASTQGIGELFF.

The chain couples TRBV21-1 to TRBJ2-5; no DNA check was done on the table's D call, TRBD1. TRBV21-1 constitutes a pseudogene. The CDR3 covers 16 residues. The CDR3 sequence is CASSKTNQGYQETQYF. CDR3 DNA: TGTGCCAGCAGCAAGACTAACCAGGGGTACCAAGAGACCCAGTACTTC.

The sample holds one count of this clone. The rearrangement joins TRBV6-1 to TRBJ1-2; D unresolved. V was trimmed by 2 bases and J by 5 bases, leaving 12 bases between them. From germline, CDR1 is MNHNS and CDR2 SASEGT. This CDR3 region has 14 residues. The DNA of the CDR3 is TGTGCCAGCAGTGAACCGGGGTTACAATATGGCTACACCTTC. It specifies CASSEPGLQYGYTF.

This sequence joins TRBV5-6 and TRBJ2-7; D is uncertain. Per germline, CDR1 SGHDT and CDR2 YYEEEE. The CDR3 length is 12 residues. Trimming cost V 2 bases and J 3 bases, with 6 bases left between them. The CDR3 DNA reads TGTGCCAGCAGCTTCCCAGGCTACGAGCAGTACTTC. This translates into CASSFPGYEQYF.

This chain uses TRBV6-5 with TRBJ1-2; D gene ambiguous. Germline CDR1 is MNHEY and CDR2 is SVGAGI. V was shortened by 2 bases and J by 8 bases, with 18 bases between the two germline ends. This CDR3 spans 15 amino acids. This CDR3 reads CASSYKEDTFYGYTF. The CDR3, as DNA: TGTGCCAGCAGTTACAAAGAAGACACCTTCTACGGCTACACCTTC.

The chain carries TRBV15 and TRBJ2-5, with D possibly matching TRBD1 (5 bases). V was pared by 8 bases and J by 5 bases, with 18 bases between. The CDR3 covers 14 residues. CDR1 LNHNV and CDR2 YYDKDF come from the germline V gene (reference sequence). This chain's CDR3 is CATSVGVGVETQYF. The CDR3 nucleotides are TGTGCCACCTCCGTAGGGGTCGGCGTGGAGACCCAGTACTTC.